A selection of T cell receptor beta chains follows, all from one sample in a study of blood T cell repertoires in COVID-19. TCRdb keeps only in-frame clones here, not all; method: immunoSEQ multiplex PCR. Of 350,000 to 400,000 clones in the sample, approximately 93% are singletons; the top ten hold 0.8% to 0.9%. Specimen: PBMCs or T cells enriched from blood (not recorded which). These receptors were taken from a woman aged 40 to 55 who had been exposed to COVID-19. The CDR3 runs from the conserved cysteine through the conserved F or W. The order of the fields is D gene, J gene, CDR3 length, V gene, clone size, CDR3 protein, CDR3 DNA. D genes are given only for firm matches. Clone size is not always given. Where it is, it says once, few, many or a class for expanded clones.

d_call: -
j_call: TRBJ1-3
cdr3_length: 16
v_call: TRBV23-1
clone_size: -
cdr3_aa: CASSRVAGVYGNTIYF
cdr3_nt: TGCGCCAGCAGTCGAGTAGCAGGGGTATATGGAAACACCATATATTTT

d_call: -
j_call: TRBJ2-2
cdr3_length: 17
v_call: TRBV12-5
clone_size: -
cdr3_aa: CASGLFPRGGNTGELFF
cdr3_nt: TGTGCTAGTGGTTTGTTTCCTAGGGGGGGGAACACCGGGGAGCTGTTTTTT

d_call: -
j_call: TRBJ1-5
cdr3_length: 14
v_call: TRBV5-6
clone_size: once
cdr3_aa: CASSLTGRNQPQHF
cdr3_nt: TGTGCCAGCAGCTTGACAGGACGCAATCAGCCCCAGCATTTT

d_call: -
j_call: TRBJ2-2
cdr3_length: 13
v_call: TRBV7-3
clone_size: -
cdr3_aa: CASSLSGAGELFF
cdr3_nt: TGTGCCAGCAGCTTAAGCGGCGCCGGGGAGCTGTTTTTT

d_call: TRBD1
j_call: TRBJ2-7
cdr3_length: 15
v_call: TRBV15
clone_size: -
cdr3_aa: CATSRGQGASYEQYF
cdr3_nt: TGTGCCACCAGCAGAGGACAGGGGGCCTCCTACGAGCAGTACTTC

d_call: TRBD1
j_call: TRBJ2-7
cdr3_length: 13
v_call: TRBV12-3/TRBV12-4
clone_size: many
cdr3_aa: CASSHGTGREQYF
cdr3_nt: TGTGCCAGCAGTCATGGGACAGGGCGGGAGCAGTACTTC

d_call: TRBD1
j_call: TRBJ2-7
cdr3_length: 15
v_call: TRBV4-1
clone_size: -
cdr3_aa: CASSFTRQGAYEQYF
cdr3_nt: TGCGCCAGCAGTTTCACGAGACAGGGGGCCTACGAGCAGTACTTC

d_call: -
j_call: TRBJ2-3
cdr3_length: 15
v_call: TRBV6-1
clone_size: -
cdr3_aa: CASSEALRGGDTQYF
cdr3_nt: TGTGCCAGCAGTGAAGCGCTGCGAGGGGGAGATACGCAGTATTTT

d_call: -
j_call: TRBJ1-1
cdr3_length: 12
v_call: TRBV29-1
clone_size: once
cdr3_aa: CSGRTLNTEAFF
cdr3_nt: TGCAGCGGTCGTACACTGAACACTGAAGCTTTCTTT

d_call: -
j_call: TRBJ2-1
cdr3_length: 15
v_call: TRBV19
clone_size: few
cdr3_aa: CASSIVGVASVEQFF
cdr3_nt: TGTGCCAGTAGTATAGTGGGGGTGGCTAGCGTTGAGCAGTTCTTC

d_call: TRBD1
j_call: TRBJ1-2
cdr3_length: 14
v_call: TRBV5-4
clone_size: -
cdr3_aa: CASSTGTGNYGYTF
cdr3_nt: TGTGCCAGCAGCACCGGGACAGGGAACTATGGCTACACCTTC

d_call: -
j_call: TRBJ2-1
cdr3_length: 15
v_call: TRBV4-3
clone_size: -
cdr3_aa: CASSQEGRGGNEQFF
cdr3_nt: TGCGCCAGCAGCCAAGAGGGGAGGGGGGGCAATGAGCAGTTCTTC

d_call: TRBD2
j_call: TRBJ2-5
cdr3_length: 16
v_call: TRBV2
clone_size: -
cdr3_aa: CASSEAPSGRGETQYF
cdr3_nt: TGTGCCAGCAGTGAAGCCCCTAGCGGTCGAGGGGAGACCCAGTACTTC

d_call: -
j_call: TRBJ1-2
cdr3_length: 14
v_call: TRBV10-2
clone_size: -
cdr3_aa: CASSDPGERYGYTF
cdr3_nt: TGCGCCAGCAGTGACCCAGGGGAACGCTATGGCTACACCTTC

d_call: -
j_call: TRBJ1-1
cdr3_length: 12
v_call: TRBV7-2
clone_size: -
cdr3_aa: CASRFGNTEAFF
cdr3_nt: TGTGCCAGCAGGTTCGGGAACACTGAAGCTTTCTTT

d_call: -
j_call: TRBJ1-3
cdr3_length: 16
v_call: TRBV6-2/TRBV6-3
clone_size: -
cdr3_aa: CASSQAAGTSGNTIYF
cdr3_nt: TGTGCCAGCAGCCAGGCGGCGGGGACTTCTGGAAACACCATATATTTT

d_call: TRBD1
j_call: TRBJ2-1
cdr3_length: 14
v_call: TRBV19
clone_size: -
cdr3_aa: CAISQTGGGYEQFF
cdr3_nt: TGTGCCATCTCCCAGACAGGGGGCGGTTATGAGCAGTTCTTC

d_call: -
j_call: TRBJ2-7
cdr3_length: 14
v_call: TRBV7-9
clone_size: -
cdr3_aa: CASRGRVPFYEQYF
cdr3_nt: TGTGCCAGCAGGGGTCGGGTTCCCTTCTACGAGCAGTACTTC

d_call: -
j_call: TRBJ2-3
cdr3_length: 22
v_call: TRBV12-5
clone_size: -
cdr3_aa: CASGLYKSVSVSMRGVTDTQYF
cdr3_nt: TGTGCTAGTGGTTTGTATAAGTCCGTCTCTGTATCGATGCGGGGCGTCACAGATACGCAGTATTTT

d_call: -
j_call: TRBJ1-4
cdr3_length: 14
v_call: TRBV2
clone_size: once
cdr3_aa: CASTRTGSDEKLFF
cdr3_nt: TGTGCCAGCACCCGAACAGGGTCGGATGAAAAACTGTTTTTT

d_call: -
j_call: TRBJ2-1
cdr3_length: 14
v_call: TRBV25-1
clone_size: -
cdr3_aa: CASSEWSARGEQFF
cdr3_nt: TGTGCCAGCAGTGAGTGGTCTGCTCGGGGAGAGCAGTTCTTC

d_call: -
j_call: TRBJ1-3
cdr3_length: 13
v_call: TRBV2
clone_size: -
cdr3_aa: CASSVRAFVTIYF
cdr3_nt: TGTGCCAGCAGTGTGAGAGCGTTCGTCACCATATATTTT

d_call: TRBD2
j_call: TRBJ2-1
cdr3_length: 13
v_call: TRBV15
clone_size: -
cdr3_aa: CATSRKLAGPQFF
cdr3_nt: TGTGCCACCAGCAGGAAACTAGCGGGGCCGCAGTTCTTC

d_call: -
j_call: TRBJ2-1
cdr3_length: 15
v_call: TRBV2
clone_size: -
cdr3_aa: CAATGNGVKYNEQFF
cdr3_nt: TGTGCCGCCACGGGGAATGGGGTGAAGTACAATGAGCAGTTCTTC

d_call: -
j_call: TRBJ2-2
cdr3_length: 13
v_call: TRBV11-2
clone_size: -
cdr3_aa: CASSPLGGGELFF
cdr3_nt: TGTGCCAGCAGCCCCCTGGGAGGCGGGGAGCTGTTTTTT

d_call: TRBD1
j_call: TRBJ1-1
cdr3_length: 14
v_call: TRBV2
clone_size: -
cdr3_aa: CASRMGQGVTEAFF
cdr3_nt: TGTGCCAGCAGAATGGGACAGGGGGTCACTGAAGCTTTCTTT

d_call: TRBD2
j_call: TRBJ2-3
cdr3_length: 13
v_call: TRBV5-6
clone_size: few
cdr3_aa: CASSSRLAGTQYF
cdr3_nt: TGTGCCAGCAGCTCCCGACTAGCCGGCACGCAGTATTTT

d_call: TRBD1
j_call: TRBJ1-4
cdr3_length: 16
v_call: TRBV7-8
clone_size: -
cdr3_aa: CASSLVPGGYNEKLFF
cdr3_nt: TGTGCCAGCAGCCTTGTGCCAGGGGGTTATAATGAAAAACTGTTTTTT

d_call: TRBD2
j_call: TRBJ2-1
cdr3_length: 16
v_call: TRBV24-1
clone_size: once
cdr3_aa: CATSEGRGVGYNEQFF
cdr3_nt: TGTGCCACCAGTGAGGGCCGGGGGGTAGGGTACAATGAGCAGTTCTTC

d_call: -
j_call: TRBJ1-1
cdr3_length: 14
v_call: TRBV19
clone_size: -
cdr3_aa: CASSIDHSNTEAFF
cdr3_nt: TGTGCCAGTAGTATAGATCATTCGAACACTGAAGCTTTCTTT

d_call: -
j_call: TRBJ1-2
cdr3_length: 15
v_call: TRBV7-7
clone_size: -
cdr3_aa: CASSLGQGRIYGYTF
cdr3_nt: TGTGCTAGCAGCTTAGGGCAGGGGCGCATCTATGGCTACACCTTC

d_call: -
j_call: TRBJ1-2
cdr3_length: 14
v_call: TRBV6-1
clone_size: -
cdr3_aa: CASSEVGRNYGYTF
cdr3_nt: TGTGCCAGCAGTGAAGTGGGCAGAAACTATGGCTACACCTTC

d_call: TRBD1
j_call: TRBJ1-1
cdr3_length: 14
v_call: TRBV19
clone_size: -
cdr3_aa: CASSMEQGVSEAFF
cdr3_nt: TGTGCCAGTAGTATGGAACAGGGGGTCTCTGAAGCTTTCTTT

d_call: -
j_call: TRBJ2-1
cdr3_length: 13
v_call: TRBV6-5
clone_size: -
cdr3_aa: CASSSFTGNEQFF
cdr3_nt: TGTGCCAGCAGCTCATTCACAGGCAATGAGCAGTTCTTC

d_call: -
j_call: TRBJ2-7
cdr3_length: 14
v_call: TRBV5-1
clone_size: -
cdr3_aa: CASSLGGQTYEQYF
cdr3_nt: TGCGCCAGCAGCTTGGGTGGACAGACCTACGAGCAGTACTTC

d_call: TRBD1
j_call: TRBJ2-7
cdr3_length: 15
v_call: TRBV30
clone_size: -
cdr3_aa: CAWSAGTGADYEQYF
cdr3_nt: TGTGCCTGGAGTGCCGGGACAGGGGCCGACTACGAGCAGTACTTC

d_call: -
j_call: TRBJ1-1
cdr3_length: 14
v_call: TRBV25-1
clone_size: once
cdr3_aa: CASSEDREDTEAFF
cdr3_nt: TGTGCCAGCAGTGAGGACAGAGAAGACACTGAAGCTTTCTTT

d_call: TRBD1
j_call: TRBJ2-1
cdr3_length: 13
v_call: TRBV18
clone_size: once
cdr3_aa: CASSSTGDNEQFF
cdr3_nt: TGTGCCAGCTCGTCCACAGGGGACAATGAGCAGTTCTTC

d_call: TRBD1
j_call: TRBJ1-2
cdr3_length: 16
v_call: TRBV10-1
clone_size: -
cdr3_aa: CASSPGQGASNYGYTF
cdr3_nt: TGCGCCAGCAGTCCAGGACAGGGGGCATCTAACTATGGCTACACCTTC

d_call: TRBD1
j_call: TRBJ1-6
cdr3_length: 15
v_call: TRBV10-3
clone_size: -
cdr3_aa: CAISDRGWYNSPLHF
cdr3_nt: TGTGCCATCAGTGACAGGGGGTGGTATAATTCACCCCTCCACTTT

d_call: TRBD2
j_call: TRBJ2-3
cdr3_length: 16
v_call: TRBV7-9
clone_size: -
cdr3_aa: CASSPKAGKGTDTQYF
cdr3_nt: TGTGCCAGCAGCCCCAAAGCGGGAAAGGGCACAGATACGCAGTATTTT

d_call: TRBD1
j_call: TRBJ1-4
cdr3_length: 18
v_call: TRBV4-1
clone_size: -
cdr3_aa: CASSQEGQGAWTNEKLFF
cdr3_nt: TGCGCCAGCAGCCAGGAAGGACAGGGGGCATGGACTAATGAAAAACTGTTTTTT

d_call: TRBD1
j_call: TRBJ2-7
cdr3_length: 15
v_call: TRBV27
clone_size: -
cdr3_aa: CASSAAPTGAYEQYF
cdr3_nt: TGTGCCAGCAGTGCAGCCCCAACAGGGGCCTACGAGCAGTACTTC